One sample yielded the 16 T cell receptor beta chains listed below, sequenced in a study of control samples from healthy donors and cancer patients. Clones were sequenced by immunoSEQ multiplex PCR, and TCRdb holds only the in-frame ones, with some missing. The sample shows 20,000 to 25,000 clones, roughly 84% of them seen only once. Material for sequencing was PBMCs. These receptors originate from a man between 60 and 75 years old with head and neck cancer.

V and J are TRBV6-2 or TRBV6-3 and TRBJ1-6; 10 bases agree with TRBD1. With V trimmed by 2 bases and J by 9 bases, 4 bases remained unmatched. The CDR3 sequence is 15 residues long. Germline assignment: CDR1 MNHEY and CDR2 SVGEGT. The CDR3 sequence is CASSYSGTGVSPLHF. The CDR3 bases are TGTGCCAGCAGTTACAGCGGGACAGGGGTTTCACCCCTCCACTTT.

The sample holds one count of this clone. The CDR3 here is CASSEARLLGGGSLEQYF. DNA of the CDR3: TGTGCCAGCAGTGAAGCGCGGCTCTTGGGGGGAGGGTCTCTCGAGCAGTACTTC. The genes are TRBV6-1 and TRBJ2-7, with 7 bases lining up with TRBD2. Losses at the gene ends were 0 bases for V and 6 bases for J; bases not matched to a gene: 17. This CDR3 comprises 18 residues. Germline V lookup: CDR1 MNHNS, CDR2 SASEGT.

This clone was seen more than once but under ten times. The chain recombines TRBV6-5 with TRBJ2-7; D gene uncertain. Germline loops: CDR1 MNHEY, CDR2 SVGAGI. With 2 bases removed from V and 0 bases from J, the gap between germline ends came to 5 bases. This CDR3 is 13 amino acids long. In DNA, the CDR3 is TGTGCCAGCAGTTACAGAGACTCCTACGAGCAGTACTTC. The encoded protein is CASSYRDSYEQYF.

V is TRBV12-3 or TRBV12-4 and J is TRBJ1-2; no clear D gene. CDR3 length: 13 amino acids. The V gene lost 11 bases and the J gene lost 0 bases, with 13 bases spanning the gap. This chain's CDR3 is CALRPRTNYGYTF. The CDR3 DNA reads TGTGCCCTCAGGCCCAGGACTAACTATGGCTACACCTTC.

This chain links TRBV29-1 with TRBJ2-2; TRBD1 aligns across 7 bases. The CDR3 spans 14 residues. With V trimmed by 5 bases and J by 0 bases, 3 bases remained unmatched. Per germline, CDR1 SQVTM and CDR2 ANQGSEA. For the CDR3, the DNA is TGCAGCGTTCGGACAGGATCGAACACCGGGGAGCTGTTTTTT. Protein: CSVRTGSNTGELFF.

This chain links TRBV7-2 with TRBJ1-4, with TRBD1 matching over 7 bases. This CDR3 region has 15 residues. V dropped 7 bases and J dropped 0; count of bases not matched to a gene: 5. Germline assignment: CDR1 SGHTA and CDR2 FQGNSA. The CDR3 DNA follows: TGTGCCAGCAACAGGGGTCAAGCAACTAATGAAAAACTGTTTTTT. It yields the protein CASNRGQATNEKLFF.

The gene calls are TRBV2 and TRBJ1-2, with TRBD1 matching 11 bases. The CDR3 extends over 16 amino acids. The V gene end was trimmed by 6 bases and the J gene end by 4 bases; junction bases not matched to a gene: 10. Germline V gene sequence: CDR1 SNHLY, CDR2 FYNNEI. For the CDR3, the DNA is TGTGCCAGCAGCGGTACCGGGACAGGGGGGTTCTATGGCTACACCTTC. This translates into CASSGTGTGGFYGYTF.

The rearrangement joins TRBV7-9 to TRBJ2-7; TRBD2 agrees at 9 bases. CDR1 SEHNR and CDR2 FQNEAQ come from the germline V gene (reference sequence). V lost 3 bases to trimming and J lost 7 bases; unmatched junction nucleotides: 10. The CDR3 loop spans 15 amino acids. The CDR3 DNA reads as TGTGCCAGCAGCTTTCCGACTAGCGGCAGCGGGGAGCAGTACTTC. Amino acids: CASSFPTSGSGEQYF.

The chain has TRBV11-2 and TRBJ2-1; the D is unclear. V was shortened by 1 base and J by 5 bases, with 6 bases between the two germline ends. Germline CDR1 SGHAT, CDR2 FQNNGV. The CDR3 has 13 residues. DNA of the CDR3: TGTGCCAGCAGCTTAGGCCAAAACAATGAGCAGTTCTTC. Encoded protein: CASSLGQNNEQFF.

In this sample, this clone is medium-sized. The chain recombines TRBV19 with TRBJ2-1, with D unclear. Germline V gene sequence: CDR1 LNHDA, CDR2 SQIVND (reference sequence). V lost 1 base and J lost 6, with 7 bases in between. The CDR3 covers 13 residues. The CDR3 protein is CASSIGVGNEQFF. Written as DNA, the CDR3 is TGTGCCAGTAGTATAGGGGTCGGCAATGAGCAGTTCTTC. Full variable domain (outside the CDR3, taken from reference TRBV19 and TRBJ2-1): DGGITQSPKYLFRKEGQNVTLSCEQNLNHDAMYWYRQDPGQGLRLIYYSQIVNDFQKGDIAEGYSVSREKKESFPLTVTSAQKNPTAFYLCASSIGVGNEQFFGPGTRLTVL.

V and J are TRBV19 and TRBJ2-3, with 15 bases that match TRBD2. The germline gives CDR1 LNHDA, CDR2 SQIVND (reference sequence). CDR3 length: 18 amino acids. V shed 5 bases and J 1 base; nucleotides not matched to a gene: 7. CDR3 protein: CASSAWTSGRDGTDTQYF. DNA for the CDR3: TGTGCCAGTAGTGCCTGGACTAGCGGGAGGGATGGCACAGATACGCAGTATTTT.

This chain links TRBV19 with TRBJ2-2, with D tentatively TRBD1 (5 bases). This CDR3 region has 17 residues. Trimming pared 5 bases from V and 4 bases from J, leaving 20 bases between. From germline, CDR1 is LNHDA and CDR2 SQIVND (reference sequence). In nucleotides, the CDR3 is TGTGCCAGTAGTCCCCTTCCCCAGGGCGCTGCCACCGGGGAGCTGTTTTTT. Translated: CASSPLPQGAATGELFF. Supplemented by reference TRBV19 and TRBJ2-2, the full variable domain reads DGGITQSPKYLFRKEGQNVTLSCEQNLNHDAMYWYRQDPGQGLRLIYYSQIVNDFQKGDIAEGYSVSREKKESFPLTVTSAQKNPTAFYLCASSPLPQGAATGELFFGEGSRLTVL.

This chain links TRBV6-1 with TRBJ2-4, with 11 bases lining up with TRBD2. Trimming at V came to 0 bases and at J to 6 bases, leaving 10 bases not matched to a gene. This CDR3 spans 18 amino acids. Germline CDR1 MNHNS, CDR2 SASEGT. As DNA, the CDR3 is TGTGCCAGCAGTGAAGCGCTTAGCGGGGGGGCCTACGGAAACATTCAGTACTTC. Encoded protein: CASSEALSGGAYGNIQYF.

The chain links TRBV23-1 to TRBJ2-1, with 9 positions matching TRBD1. TRBV23-1 is assigned to the ORF class and has an uncertain function. CDR3 length: 16 amino acids. With V trimmed by 0 bases and J by 5 bases, 5 bases remained unmatched. CDR3 residues: CASSQSSRTGDNEQFF. Here the CDR3 DNA reads TGCGCCAGCAGTCAATCATCCCGGACAGGGGACAATGAGCAGTTCTTC.

The V and J genes are TRBV5-4 and TRBJ2-5, with 11 bases identical to TRBD2. CDR1 is SGHNT and CDR2 is YYREEE in the germline V gene (reference sequence). The CDR3 has 16 amino acids. Unmatched junction bases numbered 6, after V lost 0 bases and J lost 5 bases. CDR3 DNA sequence: TGTGCCAGCAGCTTGGCGTCTAGCGGGAGGCAGGAGACCCAGTACTTC. This sequence encodes CASSLASSGRQETQYF.

The rearrangement joins TRBV5-1 to TRBJ1-5, with D unclear. The CDR3 spans 14 residues. The V end lost 0 bases, the J end lost 7 bases, and 11 bases lay between the germline ends. The germline CDR1 and CDR2 sequences are SGHRS and YFSETQ. The DNA of the CDR3 is TGCGCCAGCAGCTTGGCCCTGGGGTACCAGCCCCAGCATTTT. The encoded protein is CASSLALGYQPQHF.